Below, 21 T cell receptor beta chains from the same sample are listed, as sequenced in a study of shared clonotypes between healthy human individuals. Method: immunoSEQ multiplex PCR; TCRdb's copy keeps in-frame clones and lacks some. Of 2 million to 3 million clones listed, 93% are singletons. Sample: naive CD4+ T cells from PBMCs. Described subset: CD45RA+ positively selected. These receptors all stem from a man aged 18 to 29 in good health. Some clones in this sample may be carry-over from other donors' samples.

The V call is TRBV5-1, the J call TRBJ2-5; the match to TRBD2 covers 7 bases. The CDR3 totals 16 residues. Germline V CDR1 and CDR2: SGHRS, YFSETQ. The trim removed 2 bases at V and 1 base at J, leaving 8 bases unmatched. DNA of the CDR3: TGCGCCAGCAGCTTCAAAAGCGGGGCCATCCAAGAGACCCAGTACTTC. Translating gives CASSFKSGAIQETQYF.

This chain joins TRBV19 and TRBJ1-4; D not resolved. The V end was cut by 2 bases, the J end by 8 bases, with 15 bases between. The CDR3 runs to 15 residues. The V gene's germline CDR1 is LNHDA and CDR2 SQIVND (reference sequence). As DNA, the CDR3 is TGTGCCAGTAGTATAAATTCAAGGGTAGCCGAAAAACTGTTTTTT. Translated: CASSINSRVAEKLFF. Combining the CDR3 with reference TRBV19 and TRBJ1-4 gives the whole variable domain DGGITQSPKYLFRKEGQNVTLSCEQNLNHDAMYWYRQDPGQGLRLIYYSQIVNDFQKGDIAEGYSVSREKKESFPLTVTSAQKNPTAFYLCASSINSRVAEKLFFGSGTQLSVL.

In nucleotides, the CDR3 is TGCGCCAGCAGCCAAGCAATCCTGGCCGCCGGTTACGAGCAGTACTTC. It specifies CASSQAILAAGYEQYF. The gene calls are TRBV4-1 and TRBJ2-7; unclear D gene. V was shortened by 1 base and J by 4 bases, with 17 bases between the two germline ends. The CDR3 length is 16 residues. The germline V gene has CDR1 MGHRA and CDR2 YSYEKL.

The genes are TRBV10-3 and TRBJ2-7, with D tentatively TRBD1 (5 bases). Germline V CDR1 and CDR2: ENHRY, SYGVKD. The CDR3 spans 14 residues. V lost 2 bases and J lost 2, with 10 bases in between. Written as DNA, the CDR3 is TGTGCCATCAGTGAGCTGACAGATACCTACGAGCAGTACTTC. Encoded protein: CAISELTDTYEQYF.

This sequence joins TRBV19 and TRBJ1-5; TRBD1 aligns across 9 bases. Germline trimming cut 3 bases from V and 4 bases from J; bases unmatched to any gene: 7. This CDR3 contains 16 residues. The germline gives CDR1 LNHDA, CDR2 SQIVND (reference sequence). CDR3 nucleotides: TGTGCCAGTAGTATCAACAGGGGGCGCGGAAATCAGCCCCAGCATTTT. It translates to CASSINRGRGNQPQHF.

In nucleotides, the CDR3 is TGTGCCAGCAGTGAAACCGGAGGATGGGACAGAAATAACTATGGCTACACCTTC. This sequence encodes CASSETGGWDRNNYGYTF. This sequence joins TRBV2 and TRBJ1-2; the match to TRBD1 covers 7 bases. The CDR3 runs to 18 residues. Germline V gives CDR1 SNHLY, CDR2 FYNNEI. V was pared by 2 bases and J by 1 base, with 13 bases of the junction left unmatched.

V gene TRBV6-1 combines with J gene TRBJ2-7; D is perhaps TRBD1 (5 bases). V was trimmed by 1 base and J by 4 bases, leaving 11 bases between them. CDR1 and CDR2 (germline): MNHNS, SASEGT. This CDR3 region has 14 residues. CDR3 DNA: TGTGCCAGCAGTGAAGGGACACAGATTTACGAGCAGTACTTC. Translated, it gives CASSEGTQIYEQYF.

A single count supports this clone. The rearrangement links TRBV5-6 to TRBJ1-2; D is uncertain. Trimming took 2 bases from V and 3 from J, leaving 5 bases between them. Germline CDR1 SGHDT, CDR2 YYEEEE. CDR3 length equals 12 residues. CDR3 coding DNA: TGTGCCAGCAGCTTAGAGGACTATGGCTACACCTTC. Amino acid sequence: CASSLEDYGYTF.

The chain joins TRBV27 to TRBJ2-7, with D possibly TRBD1 on 6 matching bases. V lost 4 bases to trimming and J lost 2 bases, with 9 bases between them. Germline lookup yields CDR1 MNHEY and CDR2 SMNVEV (reference sequence). CDR3 length: 13 amino acids. In DNA, the CDR3 is TGTGCCAGCAGTTCACAGGGTACCTACGAGCAGTACTTC. This codes for CASSSQGTYEQYF.

The chain uses TRBV4-3 and TRBJ1-2; D remains ambiguous. The ends were cut back, 1 base at V and 5 bases at J, with 11 bases in the middle. The CDR3 is 14 residues long. The germline V gene encodes CDR1 LGHNA and CDR2 YSLEER. CDR3 region: CASSQGSRGYGYTF. In nucleotides, the CDR3 is TGCGCCAGCAGCCAAGGGTCACGGGGATATGGCTACACCTTC.

This clone has a single count. The J gene is TRBJ2-2, the V gene TRBV25-1, with 8 bases aligning to TRBD2. Germline loops: CDR1 MGHDK, CDR2 SYGVNS. The CDR3 spans 16 residues. Trimming took 3 bases from V and 5 from J; bases not matched to a gene: 8. The CDR3 here is CASSEAGGGRTGELFF. The CDR3, as DNA: TGTGCCAGCAGTGAGGCCGGAGGCGGGAGGACCGGGGAGCTGTTTTTT.

The chain couples TRBV5-5 to TRBJ2-7; 8 nucleotides line up with TRBD1. Germline V gives CDR1 SGHKS, CDR2 YYEKEE (reference sequence). The V gene end was trimmed by 1 base and the J gene end by 7 bases; junction bases not matched to a gene: 7. The CDR3 sequence is 14 residues long. CDR3 sequence (DNA): TGTGCCAGCAGCTTGTTCCAGGGGGCGCGTGAGCAGTACTTC. Translating gives CASSLFQGAREQYF.

The V gene is TRBV28, the J gene TRBJ1-2, with D uncertain. V was shortened by 4 bases and J by 7 bases, with 16 bases between the two germline ends. Per the germline V gene, CDR1 is MDHEN and CDR2 is SYDVKM. This CDR3 comprises 14 residues. The CDR3 sequence is CASSYEAEMAGYTF. CDR3 DNA sequence: TGTGCCAGCAGTTATGAGGCGGAGATGGCTGGCTACACCTTC.

The J gene is TRBJ2-5, the V gene TRBV27; the match to TRBD1 covers 11 bases. CDR1 is MNHEY and CDR2 is SMNVEV in the germline V gene (reference sequence). The CDR3 runs to 13 residues. Losses at the gene ends were 6 bases for V and 7 bases for J; bases not matched to a gene: 4. The CDR3 sequence: CASSGTGGLTQYF. The CDR3 nucleotides are TGTGCCAGCAGCGGGACAGGGGGATTGACCCAGTACTTC.

For this clone: This sample also contains other DNA sequences that code for the same CDR3. The rearrangement uses TRBV20-1 and TRBJ2-5; D uncertain. CDR1 is DFQATT, CDR2 SNEGSKA, per germline (reference sequence). The V end was cut by 3 bases, the J end by 4 bases, with 3 bases between. The CDR3 is made up of 10 amino acids. CDR3 nucleotide sequence: TGCAGTGCTAGGGTAGAGACCCAGTACTTC. Protein: CSARVETQYF.

The V call is TRBV4-1, the J call TRBJ1-1; D unresolved. The V end was cut by 1 base, the J end by 1 base, with 4 bases between. This CDR3 region has 13 residues. Germline lookup yields CDR1 MGHRA and CDR2 YSYEKL. CDR3 loop: CASSQGENTEAFF. In nucleotides, the CDR3 is TGCGCCAGCAGCCAAGGAGAGAACACTGAAGCTTTCTTT.

The chain joins TRBV9 to TRBJ2-1; TRBD2 matches 12 bases. V dropped 2 bases and J dropped 5; count of bases not matched to a gene: 8. Germline values: CDR1 SGDLS, CDR2 YYNGEE. This CDR3 contains 17 residues. The CDR3 sequence is CASSVVGLAGSNNEQFF. The CDR3 bases are TGTGCCAGCAGCGTCGTCGGACTAGCGGGATCTAACAATGAGCAGTTCTTC.

The rearrangement uses TRBV4-3 and TRBJ2-4; TRBD1 agrees at 8 bases. Trimming took 3 bases from V and 3 from J; bases not matched to a gene: 10. This CDR3 is 17 amino acids long. Germline values: CDR1 LGHNA, CDR2 YSLEER. DNA for the CDR3: TGCGCCAGCAGCCAGGACCCAGGGGGCAGAGGCAAAAACATTCAGTACTTC. The encoded protein is CASSQDPGGRGKNIQYF.

The chain combines TRBV19 with TRBJ1-2; D is possibly TRBD1 (6 bases). V lost 0 bases to trimming and J lost 3 bases, with 14 bases between them. CDR1 and CDR2 from the germline V gene are LNHDA and SQIVND (reference sequence). This CDR3 is 16 amino acids long. The CDR3 coding sequence is TGTGCCAGTAGTATAGACAGGTGGAAGGGGGACTATGGCTACACCTTC. This gives the protein CASSIDRWKGDYGYTF.

The V call is TRBV19, the J call TRBJ2-1; TRBD2 matches at 12 bases. The CDR3 contains 14 residues. With V trimmed by 8 bases and J by 8 bases, 7 bases remained unmatched. CDR1 is LNHDA and CDR2 is SQIVND in the germline V gene (reference sequence). The CDR3 DNA reads as TGTGCCAGTGGACGACTAGCGGGAGCCGATGAGCAGTTCTTC. It encodes CASGRLAGADEQFF.

The rearrangement uses TRBV30 and TRBJ2-4; D perhaps matches TRBD1 (5 bases). The CDR3 loop spans 14 amino acids. Per the germline V gene, CDR1 is GTSNPN and CDR2 is SVGIG (reference sequence). V gave up 5 bases and J gave up 3 bases, with 14 bases separating them. This CDR3 is CAWGAPTIKNIQYF. The CDR3 coding sequence is TGTGCCTGGGGGGCCCCAACGATCAAAAACATTCAGTACTTC.